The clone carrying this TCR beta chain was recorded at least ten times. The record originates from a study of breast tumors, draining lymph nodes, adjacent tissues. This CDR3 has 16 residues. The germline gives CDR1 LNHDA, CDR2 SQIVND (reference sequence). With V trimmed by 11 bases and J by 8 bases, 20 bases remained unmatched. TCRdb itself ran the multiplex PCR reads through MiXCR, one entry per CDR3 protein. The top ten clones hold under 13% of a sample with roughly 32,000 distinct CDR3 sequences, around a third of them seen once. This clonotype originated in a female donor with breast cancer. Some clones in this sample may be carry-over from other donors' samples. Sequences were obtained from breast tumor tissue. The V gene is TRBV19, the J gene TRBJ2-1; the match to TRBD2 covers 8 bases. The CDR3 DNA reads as TGTGCCTCACCCCTCGGGAGGGAAGTGCGGTGCTATGAGCAGTTCTTC. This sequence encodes CASPLGREVRCYEQFF. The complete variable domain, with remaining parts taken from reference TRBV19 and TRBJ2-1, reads DGGITQSPKYLFRKEGQNVTLSCEQNLNHDAMYWYRQDPGQGLRLIYYSQIVNDFQKGDIAEGYSVSREKKESFPLTVTSAQKNPTAFYLCASPLGREVRCYEQFFGPGTRLTVL.